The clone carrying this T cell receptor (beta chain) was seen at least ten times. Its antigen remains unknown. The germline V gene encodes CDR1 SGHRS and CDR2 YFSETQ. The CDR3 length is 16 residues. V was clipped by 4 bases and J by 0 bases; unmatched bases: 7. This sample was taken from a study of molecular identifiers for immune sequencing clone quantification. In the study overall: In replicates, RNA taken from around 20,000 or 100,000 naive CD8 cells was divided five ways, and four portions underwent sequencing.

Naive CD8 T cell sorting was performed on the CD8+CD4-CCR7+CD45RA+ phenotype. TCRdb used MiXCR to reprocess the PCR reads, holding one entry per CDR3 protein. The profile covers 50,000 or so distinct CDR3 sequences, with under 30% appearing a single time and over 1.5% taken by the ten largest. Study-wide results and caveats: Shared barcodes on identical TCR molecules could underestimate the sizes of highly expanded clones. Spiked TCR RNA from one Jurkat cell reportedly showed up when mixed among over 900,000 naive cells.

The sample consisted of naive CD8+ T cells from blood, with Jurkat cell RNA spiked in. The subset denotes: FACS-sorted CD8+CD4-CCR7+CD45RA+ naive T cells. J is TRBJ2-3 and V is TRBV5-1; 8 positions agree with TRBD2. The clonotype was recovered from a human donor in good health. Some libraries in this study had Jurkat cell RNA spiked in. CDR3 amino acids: CASSNPLADSTDTQYF. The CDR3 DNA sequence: TGCGCCAGCAGCAACCCACTAGCGGATAGCACAGATACGCAGTATTTT.